This T cell receptor beta chain was identified during a study of T cells in Graves' hyperthyroidism and ophthalmopathy. CDR1 MNHEY and CDR2 SMNVEV come from the germline V gene (reference sequence). Trimming cost V 3 bases and J 8 bases, with 19 bases left between them. This CDR3 is 15 amino acids long. Amplified TCR beta CDR3 regions came from RNA transcripts. In the first-round RT-PCR of the TCR CDR3, the HTBI primer set was used. Via MiXCR, TCRdb re-called the multiplex PCR reads, giving one row per CDR3 protein. The sample records about 700,000 distinct CDR3 sequences, 12% to 15% being singletons. The sample holds a few counts of this clonotype.

V usage is TRBV27 and J usage is TRBJ1-2, with D perhaps matching TRBD1 (5 bases). The receptor's source is a woman between 18 and 29 years old with Graves' hyperthyroidism. Material for sequencing was blood. The CDR3 sequence: CASSFRWEGDIGYTF. CDR3 DNA sequence: TGTGCCAGCAGTTTTAGGTGGGAAGGGGATATCGGCTACACCTTC.